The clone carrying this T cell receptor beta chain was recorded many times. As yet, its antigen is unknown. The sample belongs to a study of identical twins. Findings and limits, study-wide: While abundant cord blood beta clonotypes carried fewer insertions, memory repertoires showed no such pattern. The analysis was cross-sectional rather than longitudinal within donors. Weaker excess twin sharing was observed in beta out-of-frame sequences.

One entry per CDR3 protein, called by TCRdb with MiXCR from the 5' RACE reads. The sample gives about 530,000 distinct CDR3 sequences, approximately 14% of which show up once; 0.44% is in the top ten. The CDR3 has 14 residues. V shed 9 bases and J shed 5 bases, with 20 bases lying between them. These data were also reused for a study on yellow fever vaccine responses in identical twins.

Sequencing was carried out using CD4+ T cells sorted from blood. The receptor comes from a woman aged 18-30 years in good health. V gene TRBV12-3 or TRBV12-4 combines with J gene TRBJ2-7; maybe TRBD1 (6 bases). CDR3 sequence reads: CASAPYRVFDEQYF. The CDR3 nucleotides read TGTGCCAGTGCTCCCTACAGGGTGTTCGACGAGCAGTACTTC.